The clone carrying this TCR beta chain came up a few times. Its antigen remains unknown. This entry comes from a study of T-cell memory formation after mild COVID-19. Notes on the study in general: Some responding clones appeared in pre-infection memory, suggesting cross-reactive memory joined. CD4+ clones that contracted lay mainly in CM and EM; CD8+ ones lay in EMRA.

UMIs and sample barcodes were carried by the TCR alpha and TCR beta cDNA libraries that 5'RACE produced using constant-segment primers. MiXCR, run by TCRdb on the 5' RACE reads, gives a single entry per CDR3 protein. The sample consists of 300,000 to 400,000 distinct CDR3 sequences, 25% to 30% of them appearing once. CDR3 size: 15 residues. The germline gives CDR1 MNHEY, CDR2 SVGAGI. The ends lost 6 bases at V and 5 bases at J; junction bases unmatched: 9. This TCR was sampled from an adult woman who had mild COVID-19 (a few samples of this study predate the infection). Cell type and time point are not known. The V call is TRBV6-5, the J call TRBJ2-7; 11 bases are shared with TRBD2. Material for sequencing was PBMCs or a T cell subset sorted from them (not recorded which). As DNA, the CDR3 is TGTGCCAGCAGCACCCTCACTAGCGGGAGTAACGAGCAGTACTTC. Its protein is CASSTLTSGSNEQYF.